This T cell receptor (beta chain) originates from a study of T cell responses to AZD1222 COVID-19 vaccine. Study conclusions and caveats: Among spike-specific TCRs, nearly half reportedly target unmutated variant regions. Sampled repertoires all dated from after the peak T cell response. Spike-specific TCR repertoires showed rising breadth and depth after two AZD1222 doses.

Produced via immunoSEQ multiplex PCR; TCRdb's table is partial and in-frame only. The data show 110,000 to 150,000 clones, about 90% seen once. Germline V gives CDR1 LNHNV, CDR2 YYDKDF (reference sequence). V dropped 3 bases and J dropped 7 bases, with 13 bases sitting between them. The CDR3 has 15 amino acids. Regarding this clone: Its antigen is currently unknown.

The chain links TRBV15 to TRBJ1-6, with a weak D call TRBD1 (5 bases). The specimen was peripheral blood, collected 28 days after the second AZD1222 dose. The sequence came from an adult who received the AZD1222 COVID-19 vaccine. CDR3 residues: CATSRLDKLNSPLHF. CDR3 coding DNA: TGTGCCACCAGCAGGTTGGACAAGCTGAATTCACCCCTCCACTTT.